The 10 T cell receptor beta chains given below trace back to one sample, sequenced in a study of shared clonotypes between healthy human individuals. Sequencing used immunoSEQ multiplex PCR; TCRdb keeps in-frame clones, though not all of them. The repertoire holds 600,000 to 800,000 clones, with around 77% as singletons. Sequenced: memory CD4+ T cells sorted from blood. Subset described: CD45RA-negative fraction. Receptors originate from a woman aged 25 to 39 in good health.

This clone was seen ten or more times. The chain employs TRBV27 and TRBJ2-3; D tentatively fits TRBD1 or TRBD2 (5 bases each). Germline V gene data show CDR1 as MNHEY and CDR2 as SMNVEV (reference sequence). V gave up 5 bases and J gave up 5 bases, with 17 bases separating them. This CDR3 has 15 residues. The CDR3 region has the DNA TGTGCCAGCAGTCGAACCAGGGTTGGGAGAGATACGCAGTATTTT. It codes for CASSRTRVGRDTQYF.

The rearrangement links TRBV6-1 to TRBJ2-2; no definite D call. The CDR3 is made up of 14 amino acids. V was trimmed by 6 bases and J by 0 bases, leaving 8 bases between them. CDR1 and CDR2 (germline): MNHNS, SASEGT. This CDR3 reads CASSLTPNTGELFF. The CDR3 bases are TGTGCCAGCAGCCTCACCCCGAACACCGGGGAGCTGTTTTTT.

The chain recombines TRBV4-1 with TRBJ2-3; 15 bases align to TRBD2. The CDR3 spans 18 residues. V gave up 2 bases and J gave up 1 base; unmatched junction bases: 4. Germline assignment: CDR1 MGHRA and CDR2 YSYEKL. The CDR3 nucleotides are TGCGCCAGCAGCCAACTGGGACTAGCGGGAGGTCGCACAGATACGCAGTATTTT. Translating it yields CASSQLGLAGGRTDTQYF.

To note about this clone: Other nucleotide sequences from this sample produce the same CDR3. This chain's CDR3 is CASSDQGARGYTF. The CDR3 DNA is TGTGCCAGCAGTGACCAGGGGGCACGGGGCTACACCTTC. The genes are TRBV6-1 and TRBJ1-2; 8 bases match TRBD1. The trim removed 3 bases at V and 8 bases at J, leaving 5 bases unmatched. The CDR3 is 13 residues long. Germline V gene sequence: CDR1 MNHNS, CDR2 SASEGT.

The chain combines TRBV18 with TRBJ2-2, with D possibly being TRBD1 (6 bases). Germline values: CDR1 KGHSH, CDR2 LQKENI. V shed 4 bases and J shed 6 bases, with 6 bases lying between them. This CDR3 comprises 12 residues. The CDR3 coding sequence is TGTGCCAGCTCACGGACAGCCGGGGAGCTGTTTTTT. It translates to CASSRTAGELFF.

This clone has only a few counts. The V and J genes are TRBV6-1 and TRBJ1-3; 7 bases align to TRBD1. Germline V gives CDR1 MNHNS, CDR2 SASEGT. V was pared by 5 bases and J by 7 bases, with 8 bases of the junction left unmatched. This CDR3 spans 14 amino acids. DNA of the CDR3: TGTGCCAGCAGTTCCGGGACAGCGAGTAACACCATATATTTT. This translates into CASSSGTASNTIYF.

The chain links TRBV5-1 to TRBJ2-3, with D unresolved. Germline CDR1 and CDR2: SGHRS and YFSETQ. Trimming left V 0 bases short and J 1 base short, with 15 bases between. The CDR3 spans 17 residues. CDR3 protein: CASSLAVSVFGTDTQYF. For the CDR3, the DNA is TGCGCCAGCAGCTTGGCCGTCTCAGTCTTCGGCACAGATACGCAGTATTTT.

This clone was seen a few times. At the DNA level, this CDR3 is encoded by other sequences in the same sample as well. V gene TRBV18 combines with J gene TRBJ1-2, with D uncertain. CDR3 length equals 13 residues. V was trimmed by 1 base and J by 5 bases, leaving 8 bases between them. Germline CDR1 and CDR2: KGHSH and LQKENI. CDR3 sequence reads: CASSPQDPYGYTF. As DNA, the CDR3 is TGTGCCAGCTCACCACAAGACCCGTATGGCTACACCTTC.

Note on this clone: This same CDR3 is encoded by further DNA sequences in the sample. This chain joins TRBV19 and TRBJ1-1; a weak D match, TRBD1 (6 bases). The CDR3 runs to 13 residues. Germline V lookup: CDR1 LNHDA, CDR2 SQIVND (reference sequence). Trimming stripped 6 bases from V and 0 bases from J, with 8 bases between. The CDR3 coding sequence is TGTGCCAGTAGCACAGGGTTGAACACTGAAGCTTTCTTT. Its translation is CASSTGLNTEAFF.

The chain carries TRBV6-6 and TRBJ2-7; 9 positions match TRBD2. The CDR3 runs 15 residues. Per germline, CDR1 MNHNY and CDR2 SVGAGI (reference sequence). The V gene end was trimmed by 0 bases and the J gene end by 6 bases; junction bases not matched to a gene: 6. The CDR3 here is CASSYSGTSFREQYF. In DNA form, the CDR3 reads TGTGCCAGCAGTTACTCGGGGACTAGCTTTCGCGAGCAGTACTTC.